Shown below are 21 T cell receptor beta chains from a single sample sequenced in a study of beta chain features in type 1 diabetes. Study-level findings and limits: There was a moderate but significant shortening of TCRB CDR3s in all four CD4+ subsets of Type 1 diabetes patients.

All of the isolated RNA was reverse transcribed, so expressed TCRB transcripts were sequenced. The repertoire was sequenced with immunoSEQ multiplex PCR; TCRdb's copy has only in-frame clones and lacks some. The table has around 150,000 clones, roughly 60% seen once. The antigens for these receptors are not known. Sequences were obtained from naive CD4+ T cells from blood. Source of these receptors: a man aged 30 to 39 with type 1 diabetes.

For the CDR3, the DNA is TGCAGTGCTAGTCACGGGGATACGCAGTATTTT. Encoded protein: CSASHGDTQYF. V is TRBV20-1 and J is TRBJ2-3; D is unresolved. The V end was cut by 3 bases, the J end by 6 bases, with 7 bases between. Germline V CDR1 and CDR2: DFQATT, SNEGSKA (reference sequence). The CDR3 spans 11 residues.

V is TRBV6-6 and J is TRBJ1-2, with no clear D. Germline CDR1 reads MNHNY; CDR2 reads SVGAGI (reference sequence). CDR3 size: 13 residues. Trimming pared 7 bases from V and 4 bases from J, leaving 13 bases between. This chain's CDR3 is CASTMRETYGYTF. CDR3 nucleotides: TGTGCCAGCACAATGAGGGAGACCTATGGCTACACCTTC.

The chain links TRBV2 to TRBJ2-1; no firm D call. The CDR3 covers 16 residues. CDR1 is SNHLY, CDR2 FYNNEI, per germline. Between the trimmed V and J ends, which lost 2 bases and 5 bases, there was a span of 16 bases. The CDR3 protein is CASSERWLIDDNEQFF. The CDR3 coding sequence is TGTGCCAGCAGTGAAAGGTGGCTCATCGATGACAATGAGCAGTTCTTC.

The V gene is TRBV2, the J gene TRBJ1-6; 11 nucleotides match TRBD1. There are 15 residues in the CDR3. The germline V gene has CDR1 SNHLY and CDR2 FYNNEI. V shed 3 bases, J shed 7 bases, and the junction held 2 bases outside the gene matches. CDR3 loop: CASSDRDRGNSPLHF. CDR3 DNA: TGTGCCAGCAGTGATCGGGACAGGGGGAATTCACCCCTCCACTTT. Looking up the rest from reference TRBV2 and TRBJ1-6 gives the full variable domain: EPEVTQTPSHQVTQMGQEVILRCVPISNHLYFYWYRQILGQKVEFLVSFYNNEISEKSEIFDDQFSVERPDGSNFTLKIRSTKLEDSAMYFCASSDRDRGNSPLHFGNGTRLTVT.

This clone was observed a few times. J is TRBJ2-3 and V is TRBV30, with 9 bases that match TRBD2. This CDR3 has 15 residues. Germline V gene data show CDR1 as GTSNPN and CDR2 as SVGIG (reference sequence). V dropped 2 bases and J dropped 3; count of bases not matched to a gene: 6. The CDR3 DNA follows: TGTGCCTGGAGTTCTCTAGCGGGGATAACAGATACGCAGTATTTT. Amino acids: CAWSSLAGITDTQYF.

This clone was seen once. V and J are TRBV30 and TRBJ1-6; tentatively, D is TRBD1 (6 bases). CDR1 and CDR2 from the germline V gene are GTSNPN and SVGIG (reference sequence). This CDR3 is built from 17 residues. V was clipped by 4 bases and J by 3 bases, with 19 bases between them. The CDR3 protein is CAWTANRVGGYNSPLHF. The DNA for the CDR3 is TGTGCCTGGACCGCGAACAGGGTAGGGGGCTATAATTCACCCCTCCACTTT. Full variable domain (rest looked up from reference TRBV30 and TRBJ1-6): SQTIHQWPATLVQPVGSPLSLECTVEGTSNPNLYWYRQAAGRGLQLLFYSVGIGQISSEVPQNLSASRPQDRQFILSSKKLLLSDSGFYLCAWTANRVGGYNSPLHFGNGTRLTVT.

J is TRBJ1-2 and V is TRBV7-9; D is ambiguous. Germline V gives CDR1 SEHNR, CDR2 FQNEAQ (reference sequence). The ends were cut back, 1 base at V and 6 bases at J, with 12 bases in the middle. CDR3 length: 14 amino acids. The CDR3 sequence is CASSLVLSVHGYTF. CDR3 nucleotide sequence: TGTGCCAGCAGCTTAGTCTTGTCAGTGCATGGCTACACCTTC.

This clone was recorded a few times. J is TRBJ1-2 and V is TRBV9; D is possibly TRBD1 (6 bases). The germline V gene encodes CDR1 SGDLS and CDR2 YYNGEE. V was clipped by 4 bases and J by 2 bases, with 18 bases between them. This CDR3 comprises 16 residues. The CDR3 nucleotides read TGTGCCAGCAGCTTAAGCGGACAGTTCTCAAACTATGGCTACACCTTC. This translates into CASSLSGQFSNYGYTF. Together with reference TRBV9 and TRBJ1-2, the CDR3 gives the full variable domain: DSGVTQTPKHLITATGQRVTLRCSPRSGDLSVYWYQQSLDQGLQFLIQYYNGEERAKGNILERFSAQQFPDLHSELNLSSLELGDSALYFCASSLSGQFSNYGYTFGSGTRLTVV.

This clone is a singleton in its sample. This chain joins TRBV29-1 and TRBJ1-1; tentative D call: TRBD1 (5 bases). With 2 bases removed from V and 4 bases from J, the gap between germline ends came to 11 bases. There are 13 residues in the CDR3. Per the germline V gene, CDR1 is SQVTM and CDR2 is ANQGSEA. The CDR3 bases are TGCAGCGTTGAATCAGGGATGGGCACTGAAGCTTTCTTT. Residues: CSVESGMGTEAFF.

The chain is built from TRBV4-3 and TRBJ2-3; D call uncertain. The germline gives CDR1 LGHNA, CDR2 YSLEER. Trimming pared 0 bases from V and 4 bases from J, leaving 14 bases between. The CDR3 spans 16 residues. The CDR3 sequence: CASSQDRRPDPDTQYF. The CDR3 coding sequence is TGCGCCAGCAGCCAAGATCGACGGCCTGACCCAGATACGCAGTATTTT.

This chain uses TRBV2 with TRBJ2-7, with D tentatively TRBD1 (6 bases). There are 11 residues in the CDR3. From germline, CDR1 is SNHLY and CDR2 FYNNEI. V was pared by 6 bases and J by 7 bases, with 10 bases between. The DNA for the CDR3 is TGTGCCAGCAGACAGGGTCGGGAGCAGTACTTC. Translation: CASRQGREQYF.

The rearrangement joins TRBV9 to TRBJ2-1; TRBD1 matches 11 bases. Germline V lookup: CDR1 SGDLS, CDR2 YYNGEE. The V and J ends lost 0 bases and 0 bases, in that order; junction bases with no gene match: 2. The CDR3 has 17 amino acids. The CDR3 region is CASSVEGTGGSYNEQFF. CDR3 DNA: TGTGCCAGCAGCGTAGAAGGGACAGGGGGCTCCTACAATGAGCAGTTCTTC.

The CDR3 region has the DNA TGCGCCAGCAGCCAAGATGGGGGTGGCAATCAGCCCCAGCATTTT. Translated: CASSQDGGGNQPQHF. J is TRBJ1-5 and V is TRBV4-3, with a possible D match to TRBD1 (5 bases). The CDR3 has 15 residues. V was shortened by 0 bases and J by 2 bases, with 8 bases between the two germline ends. Germline V gene sequence: CDR1 LGHNA, CDR2 YSLEER.

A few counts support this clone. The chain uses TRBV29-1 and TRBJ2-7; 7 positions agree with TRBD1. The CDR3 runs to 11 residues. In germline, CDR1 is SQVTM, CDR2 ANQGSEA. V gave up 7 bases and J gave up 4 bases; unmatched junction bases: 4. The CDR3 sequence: CSGAQGYEQYF. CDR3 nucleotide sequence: TGCAGCGGTGCACAGGGGTACGAGCAGTACTTC.

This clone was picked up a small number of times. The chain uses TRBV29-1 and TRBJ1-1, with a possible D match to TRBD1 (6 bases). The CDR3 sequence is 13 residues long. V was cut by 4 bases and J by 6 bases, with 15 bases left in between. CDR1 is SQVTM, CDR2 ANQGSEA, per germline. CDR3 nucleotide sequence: TGCAGCGTTGTAGGGGGGCCTCCGTCTGAAGCTTTCTTT. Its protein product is CSVVGGPPSEAFF.

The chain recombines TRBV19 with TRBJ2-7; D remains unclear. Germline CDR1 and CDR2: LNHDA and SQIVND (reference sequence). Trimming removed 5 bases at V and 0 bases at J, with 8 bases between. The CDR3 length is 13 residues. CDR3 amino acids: CASSLGSSYEQYF. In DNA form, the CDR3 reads TGTGCCAGTAGTCTGGGCAGCTCCTACGAGCAGTACTTC.

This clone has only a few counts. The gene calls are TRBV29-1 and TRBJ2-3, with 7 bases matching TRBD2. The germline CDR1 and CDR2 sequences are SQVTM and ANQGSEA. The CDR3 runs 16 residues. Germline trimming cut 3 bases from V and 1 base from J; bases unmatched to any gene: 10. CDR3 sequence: CSVEGSSGEGTDTQYF. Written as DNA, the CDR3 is TGCAGCGTTGAGGGCTCTAGCGGTGAGGGCACAGATACGCAGTATTTT.

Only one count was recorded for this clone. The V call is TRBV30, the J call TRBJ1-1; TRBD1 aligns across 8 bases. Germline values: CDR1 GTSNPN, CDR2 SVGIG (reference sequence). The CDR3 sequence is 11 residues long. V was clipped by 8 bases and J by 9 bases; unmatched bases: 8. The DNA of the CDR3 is TGTGCCGGCCGAGACAGGGGAAAAGCTTTCTTT. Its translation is CAGRDRGKAFF.

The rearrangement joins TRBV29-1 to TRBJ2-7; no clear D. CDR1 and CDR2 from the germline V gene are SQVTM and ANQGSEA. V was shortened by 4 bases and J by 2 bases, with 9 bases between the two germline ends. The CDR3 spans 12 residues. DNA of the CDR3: TGCAGCGTTGGTACTTTCCCCTACGAGCAGTACTTC. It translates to CSVGTFPYEQYF.

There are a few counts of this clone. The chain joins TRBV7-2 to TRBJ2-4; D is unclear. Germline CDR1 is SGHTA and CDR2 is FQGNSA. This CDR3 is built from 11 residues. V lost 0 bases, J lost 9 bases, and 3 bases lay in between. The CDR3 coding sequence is TGTGCCAGCAGCTTAGCCGGCATTCAGTACTTC. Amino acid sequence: CASSLAGIQYF.

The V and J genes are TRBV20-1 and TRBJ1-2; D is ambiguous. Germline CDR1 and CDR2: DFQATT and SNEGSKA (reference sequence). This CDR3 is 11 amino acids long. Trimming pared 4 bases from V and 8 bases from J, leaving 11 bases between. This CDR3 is CSAIDRGGYTF. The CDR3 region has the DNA TGCAGTGCTATCGACCGGGGAGGCTACACCTTC.